The clone carrying this T cell receptor (beta chain) was seen just once. Its antigen remains unidentified. This sample is drawn from a study of a mutant IDH1 vaccine in newly diagnosed glioma. Study-wide background: Eight vaccinations were given in weeks 1, 3, 5, 7, 11, 15, 19 and 23.

Time point noted: week 23, last vaccination. Each dose delivered 300 ug of mutant IDH1 20-mer peptide subcutaneously with imiquimod. The repertoire was sequenced with immunoSEQ multiplex PCR; TCRdb's copy has only in-frame clones and lacks some. The sample gives 35,000 to 50,000 clones, 91% of which show up once; 3.5% to 4% is in the top ten. The CDR3 totals 14 residues. Per germline, CDR1 SGDLS and CDR2 YYNGEE. The V and J ends lost 3 bases and 1 base respectively, with 10 bases between them. Sequencing was performed on PBMCs, taken from a glioma patient whose treatment included an IDH1 peptide vaccine. The TCR originated in a middle-aged man with glioma. J is TRBJ1-1 and V is TRBV9; D is ambiguous. For the CDR3, the DNA is TGTGCCAGCAGCGCCCGACCTACGAACACTGAAGCTTTCTTT. Translated, it gives CASSARPTNTEAFF.